This T cell receptor beta chain was sequenced during a study of cytomegalovirus exposure and HLA in healthy donors. General study results and limits: A list of 150 to 200 TCR beta chains associated with cytomegalovirus was given. The authors excluded some V segments, including TRBV6-2 and TRBV6-3, as indistinguishable.

Amplification used 60 Vbeta primers and 13 Jbeta primers. Generated by immunoSEQ multiplex PCR, the TCRdb table keeps only in-frame clones and is missing some. This repertoire shows about 90,000 clones, around two thirds found once; its top ten account for over 5%. The germline V gene has CDR1 SGHVS and CDR2 FQNEAQ. This CDR3 is 14 amino acids long. The V and J ends lost 0 bases and 4 bases respectively, with 9 bases between them. Remarks on this clone: Antigen specificity is unknown.

This chain connects TRBV7-8 to TRBJ1-2, with unresolved D. The sequencing sample was made of PBMCs. The source is a woman aged 30 to 39 in good health and CMV-seropositive. The CDR3 sequence: CASSLAGEGYGYTF. In DNA form, the CDR3 reads TGTGCCAGCAGCTTAGCCGGGGAGGGCTATGGCTACACCTTC.